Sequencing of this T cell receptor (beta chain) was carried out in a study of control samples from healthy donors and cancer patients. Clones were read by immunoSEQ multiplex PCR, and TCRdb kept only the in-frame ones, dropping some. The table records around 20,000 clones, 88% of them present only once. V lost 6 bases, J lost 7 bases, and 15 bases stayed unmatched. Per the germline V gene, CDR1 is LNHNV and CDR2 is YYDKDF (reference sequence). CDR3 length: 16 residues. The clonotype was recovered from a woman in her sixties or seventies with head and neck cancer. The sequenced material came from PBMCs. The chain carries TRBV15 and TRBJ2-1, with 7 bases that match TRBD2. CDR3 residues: CATSGAEREGRNEQFF. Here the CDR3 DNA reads TGTGCCACCAGTGGAGCGGAAAGGGAGGGCCGGAATGAGCAGTTCTTC.